The 14 T cell receptor beta chains below all came from one sample that was sequenced in a study of blood T cell repertoires in COVID-19. The protocol was immunoSEQ multiplex PCR, while the TCRdb copy is restricted to in-frame clones and leaves out a portion. The profile shows over 200,000 clones, under 85% of them singletons. The material sequenced was PBMCs or T cells enriched from blood (not recorded which). The receptor source for this set is a man aged 60-69 years who had recovered from COVID-19.

This chain connects TRBV6-4 to TRBJ1-1; D call uncertain. The CDR3 is made up of 13 amino acids. V lost 4 bases, J lost 0 bases, and 6 bases lay in between. Germline loops: CDR1 MRHNA, CDR2 SNTAGT. The CDR3 DNA is TGTGCCAGCAGTGCCCAGGTGAACACTGAAGCTTTCTTT. Translation gives CASSAQVNTEAFF.

The rearrangement uses TRBV5-1 and TRBJ1-4; tentatively, D is TRBD1 (5 bases). Germline values: CDR1 SGHRS, CDR2 YFSETQ. The CDR3 loop spans 14 amino acids. V was cut by 1 base and J by 4 bases, with 8 bases left in between. CDR3: CASSLLGLNEKLFF. The DNA for the CDR3 is TGCGCCAGCAGCTTGTTGGGGCTTAATGAAAAACTGTTTTTT.

The chain joins TRBV5-1 to TRBJ2-1, with 7 bases lining up with TRBD2. Germline V gene sequence: CDR1 SGHRS, CDR2 YFSETQ. V was clipped by 2 bases and J by 8 bases; unmatched bases: 7. The CDR3 length is 14 residues. The CDR3 is CASSLGTKRDEQFF. The CDR3 DNA is TGCGCCAGCAGCTTAGGGACTAAGAGGGATGAGCAGTTCTTC.

The chain uses TRBV18 and TRBJ1-1; no clear D. The CDR3 is 15 amino acids. The ends were cut back, 2 bases at V and 6 bases at J, with 16 bases in the middle. The germline V gene has CDR1 KGHSH and CDR2 LQKENI. The CDR3 DNA reads TGTGCCAGCTCACCAGTCGCGGGCGGTAGGGCTGAAGCTTTCTTT. It codes for CASSPVAGGRAEAFF.

This chain uses TRBV9 with TRBJ1-3; 7 bases map to TRBD1. With 4 bases clipped from V and 3 bases from J, the junction kept 4 bases outside the gene matches. The CDR3 has 14 residues. CDR1 is SGDLS, CDR2 YYNGEE, per germline. CDR3 region: CASSPQGVGNTIYF. Here the CDR3 DNA reads TGTGCCAGCAGCCCTCAGGGGGTTGGAAACACCATATATTTT.

The chain uses TRBV9 and TRBJ1-2; possible D gene TRBD1, 6 bases. Germline CDR1 is SGDLS and CDR2 is YYNGEE. The CDR3 runs 12 residues. V gave up 3 bases and J gave up 8 bases, with 11 bases separating them. CDR3 nucleotide sequence: TGTGCCAGCAGCGAAGGGGGAGGGGGCTACACCTTC. Protein: CASSEGGGGYTF. The complete variable domain, with remaining parts taken from reference TRBV9 and TRBJ1-2, reads DSGVTQTPKHLITATGQRVTLRCSPRSGDLSVYWYQQSLDQGLQFLIQYYNGEERAKGNILERFSAQQFPDLHSELNLSSLELGDSALYFCASSEGGGGYTFGSGTRLTVV.

This clone was recorded only once. The chain combines TRBV10-3 with TRBJ1-2; a weak D match, TRBD1 (6 bases). The CDR3 consists of 15 residues. Germline V lookup: CDR1 ENHRY, CDR2 SYGVKD. Trimming left V 4 bases short and J 0 bases short, with 12 bases between. This CDR3 reads CAISVTDRTNYGYTF. The CDR3 DNA reads as TGTGCCATCAGTGTAACCGACAGGACTAACTATGGCTACACCTTC.

V usage is TRBV2 and J usage is TRBJ1-6; D possibly corresponds to TRBD1 (5 bases). Between the trimmed V and J ends, which lost 2 bases and 13 bases, there was a span of 18 bases. The CDR3 extends over 15 amino acids. CDR1 and CDR2 (germline): SNHLY, FYNNEI. The CDR3 region has the DNA TGTGCCAGCAGTGAAACGGGGGTAGGGATATGGCCCCTCCACTTT. Amino acid sequence: CASSETGVGIWPLHF.

In this sample, this clone turned up once. The same CDR3 arises from other DNA sequences in this sample as well. This chain connects TRBV5-1 to TRBJ2-5, with 11 bases that match TRBD2. There are 16 residues in the CDR3. V trimming: 0 bases; J trimming: 2 bases; junction bases outside the gene matches: 3. Germline assignment: CDR1 SGHRS and CDR2 YFSETQ. The CDR3 sequence: CASSLGLAGGQETQYF. CDR3 DNA sequence: TGCGCCAGCAGCTTGGGGTTAGCGGGGGGGCAAGAGACCCAGTACTTC.

The chain carries TRBV7-2 and TRBJ2-7, with D possibly TRBD1 on 6 matching bases. V shed 5 bases and J shed 2 bases, with 16 bases lying between them. Germline V CDR1 and CDR2: SGHTA, FQGNSA. CDR3 length: 15 amino acids. The CDR3 here is CASSPTGTTTYEQYF. The CDR3 DNA reads TGTGCCAGCAGCCCAACCGGGACAACCACCTACGAGCAGTACTTC.

This clone was detected a few times. The rearrangement joins TRBV27 to TRBJ1-1; TRBD1 matches 7 bases. The CDR3 spans 15 residues. The V gene's germline CDR1 is MNHEY and CDR2 SMNVEV (reference sequence). The V and J ends lost 6 bases and 2 bases, in that order; junction bases with no gene match: 9. In nucleotides, the CDR3 is TGTGCCAGCAGGCGCCGGGACAGACAAAACACTGAAGCTTTCTTT. It yields the protein CASRRRDRQNTEAFF.

V usage is TRBV2 and J usage is TRBJ1-1; 7 bases fit TRBD1. J gave up 7 bases and V 1 base, and 6 bases lay outside the gene matches. Germline lookup yields CDR1 SNHLY and CDR2 FYNNEI. CDR3 length: 14 residues. CDR3 sequence (DNA): TGTGCCAGCAGTGAAGTTAGGACAGGCGGTGAAGCTTTCTTT. Its translation: CASSEVRTGGEAFF.

Comment on this clone: One junction end disagrees with the germline gene, perhaps due to a read error. This sequence joins TRBV27 and TRBJ2-5; TRBD1 matches at 8 bases. Germline values: CDR1 MNHEY, CDR2 SMNVEV (reference sequence). CDR3 size: 15 residues. CDR3 coding DNA: TGTGCGAGCAGGATCGGGCAGGGGGCTTTTGGGACCCAGTACTTC. Amino acids: CASRIGQGAFGTQYF.

This clone was seen once. The chain carries TRBV20-1 and TRBJ1-1, with TRBD1 matching over 8 bases. Per germline, CDR1 DFQATT and CDR2 SNEGSKA (reference sequence). The V gene end was trimmed by 3 bases and the J gene end by 2 bases; junction bases not matched to a gene: 5. CDR3 length: 14 amino acids. Written as DNA, the CDR3 is TGCAGTGCTAGTCGGACAGGGCGAAACACTGAAGCTTTCTTT. This encodes CSASRTGRNTEAFF.